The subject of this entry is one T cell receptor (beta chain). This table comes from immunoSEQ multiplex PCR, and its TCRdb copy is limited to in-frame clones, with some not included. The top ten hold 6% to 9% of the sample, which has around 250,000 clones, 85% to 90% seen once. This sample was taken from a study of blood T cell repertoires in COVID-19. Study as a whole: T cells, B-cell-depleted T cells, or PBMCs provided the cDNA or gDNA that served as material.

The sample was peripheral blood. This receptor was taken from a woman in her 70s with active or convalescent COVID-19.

CDR3 DNA: TGTGCCAGCAGTTACCCGGGGACAGGGGCTGCCACTGAAGCTTTCTTT. This encodes CASSYPGTGAATEAFF. The chain uses TRBV25-1 and TRBJ1-1; 10 positions agree with TRBD1. Germline-derived CDR1 and CDR2 are MGHDK and SYGVNS. This CDR3 comprises 16 residues. V lost 5 bases to trimming and J lost 4 bases; unmatched junction nucleotides: 10.